These T cell receptor beta chains were read from a single sample in a study of blood T cell repertoires in COVID-19. Here immunoSEQ multiplex PCR was the method, and the copy in TCRdb shows in-frame clones only, minus some. The table lists about 50,000 clones, 83% of them singletons. Sequencing was done on a sample of peripheral blood. These receptor sequences come from a man aged 35 to 55 with acute or convalescent COVID-19. Each CDR3 is given with its conserved first and last residue. The D gene is left open where the match is weak. Not all rows give a size; the values are once, few, many and, for expanded clones, a class.

D gene: -; J gene: TRBJ2-1; clone size: -; CDR3 length: 13; V gene: TRBV2; CDR3 DNA: TGTGCCAGCAGTCCTCAAGCGGGCAATGAGCAGTTCTTC; CDR3 protein: CASSPQAGNEQFF
D gene: TRBD2; J gene: TRBJ2-3; clone size: -; CDR3 length: 16; V gene: TRBV5-1; CDR3 DNA: TGCGCCAGCAGCTTGTTCACAAGCGGGAGACCAGATACGCAGTATTTT; CDR3 protein: CASSLFTSGRPDTQYF
D gene: TRBD1; J gene: TRBJ1-4; clone size: -; CDR3 length: 15; V gene: TRBV24-1; CDR3 DNA: TGTGCCACCAGTGATTCGACAGGGGAGAGTGAAAAACTGTTTTTT; CDR3 protein: CATSDSTGESEKLFF
D gene: -; J gene: TRBJ2-3; clone size: -; CDR3 length: 10; V gene: TRBV29-1; CDR3 DNA: TGCAGCCCTTTGAGGGATACGCAGTATTTT; CDR3 protein: CSPLRDTQYF
D gene: TRBD1; J gene: TRBJ2-5; clone size: -; CDR3 length: 14; V gene: TRBV24-1; CDR3 DNA: TGTGCCACCAGTGCGGATGGGACAGGGGGGACCCAGTACTTC; CDR3 protein: CATSADGTGGTQYF
D gene: -; J gene: TRBJ1-4; clone size: -; CDR3 length: 14; V gene: TRBV27; CDR3 DNA: TGTGCCAGCAGTTCCTTGGCTGAGGGTCTAAAACTGTTTTTT; CDR3 protein: CASSSLAEGLKLFF
D gene: -; J gene: TRBJ1-2; clone size: -; CDR3 length: 16; V gene: TRBV19; CDR3 DNA: TGTGCCAGTAGTACCGGGACATACTCGACCAACTATGGCTACACCTTC; CDR3 protein: CASSTGTYSTNYGYTF
D gene: -; J gene: TRBJ1-4; clone size: -; CDR3 length: 13; V gene: TRBV2; CDR3 DNA: TGTGCCAGCCGGTCGGGGACTAATGAAAAACTGTTTTTT; CDR3 protein: CASRSGTNEKLFF
D gene: -; J gene: TRBJ2-4; clone size: -; CDR3 length: 14; V gene: TRBV5-5; CDR3 DNA: TGTGCCACCGGGGTCCATTTAGCCAAAAACATTCAGTACTTC; CDR3 protein: CATGVHLAKNIQYF
D gene: -; J gene: TRBJ2-7; clone size: -; CDR3 length: 13; V gene: TRBV5-1; CDR3 DNA: TGCGCCAGCAGCTTGTCCGGGGACTACGAGCAGTACTTC; CDR3 protein: CASSLSGDYEQYF
D gene: -; J gene: TRBJ2-1; clone size: -; CDR3 length: 15; V gene: TRBV5-1; CDR3 DNA: TGCGCCAGCAGCTACGGGGATAGCTCCTACAATGAGCAGTTCTTC; CDR3 protein: CASSYGDSSYNEQFF
D gene: TRBD2; J gene: TRBJ2-3; clone size: -; CDR3 length: 15; V gene: TRBV10-3; CDR3 DNA: TGTGCCATCAGTCCTGGGACTAGCGGGGGGGCGACGCAGTATTTT; CDR3 protein: CAISPGTSGGATQYF
D gene: TRBD1; J gene: TRBJ1-4; clone size: once; CDR3 length: 15; V gene: TRBV5-1; CDR3 DNA: TGCGCCAGCAGCTTAGGGGACAGGGGTAATGAAAAACTGTTTTTT; CDR3 protein: CASSLGDRGNEKLFF
D gene: -; J gene: TRBJ2-3; clone size: -; CDR3 length: 16; V gene: TRBV24-1; CDR3 DNA: TGTGCCACCAGTGATTTGCTCTTCGGGAGCACAGATACGCAGTATTTT; CDR3 protein: CATSDLLFGSTDTQYF
D gene: TRBD2; J gene: TRBJ2-1; clone size: -; CDR3 length: 15; V gene: TRBV10-2; CDR3 DNA: TGCGCCAGCAGAGAACCCGGGACTAGCGGCGATGAGCAGTTCTTC; CDR3 protein: CASREPGTSGDEQFF
D gene: -; J gene: TRBJ1-1; clone size: -; CDR3 length: 14; V gene: TRBV19; CDR3 DNA: TGTGCCAGTAGTGCGGACAGAAGGAACACTGAAGCTTTCTTT; CDR3 protein: CASSADRRNTEAFF
D gene: -; J gene: TRBJ2-2; clone size: -; CDR3 length: 14; V gene: TRBV6-6; CDR3 DNA: TGTGCCAGCAGTTACTCGAGCTCCGCCGGGGAGCTGTTTTTT; CDR3 protein: CASSYSSSAGELFF
D gene: -; J gene: TRBJ1-2; clone size: -; CDR3 length: 14; V gene: TRBV18; CDR3 DNA: TGTGCCAGCTCACCGGCGGCGAAGGGAGGGGGCTACACCTTC; CDR3 protein: CASSPAAKGGGYTF
D gene: -; J gene: TRBJ1-6; clone size: few; CDR3 length: 15; V gene: TRBV5-1; CDR3 DNA: TGCGCCAGCAGCCCCGGGACATCCGGGAATTCACCCCTCCACTTT; CDR3 protein: CASSPGTSGNSPLHF
D gene: -; J gene: TRBJ2-7; clone size: once; CDR3 length: 13; V gene: TRBV20-1; CDR3 DNA: TGCAGTGCTAGTGTAGCGGCTCCCTACGAGCAGTACTTC; CDR3 protein: CSASVAAPYEQYF
D gene: -; J gene: TRBJ1-5; clone size: once; CDR3 length: 14; V gene: TRBV6-5; CDR3 DNA: TGTGCCAGCAGTCCCAGAGGGCGCAATCAGCCCCAGCATTTT; CDR3 protein: CASSPRGRNQPQHF
D gene: TRBD1; J gene: TRBJ1-1; clone size: -; CDR3 length: 17; V gene: TRBV27; CDR3 DNA: TGTGCCAGCAGACCGCTCGGGACAGGAACGGGGAACACTGAAGCTTTCTTT; CDR3 protein: CASRPLGTGTGNTEAFF
D gene: -; J gene: TRBJ2-7; clone size: -; CDR3 length: 15; V gene: TRBV6-1; CDR3 DNA: TGTGCCAGCAGTGAAGCGCAGGCATGGCCCTACGAGCAGTACTTC; CDR3 protein: CASSEAQAWPYEQYF
D gene: -; J gene: TRBJ2-7; clone size: -; CDR3 length: 12; V gene: TRBV28; CDR3 DNA: TGTGCCAGCAGCCGGAGGGGTCTCGAGCAGTACTTC; CDR3 protein: CASSRRGLEQYF
D gene: -; J gene: TRBJ1-3; clone size: -; CDR3 length: 16; V gene: TRBV5-5; CDR3 DNA: TGTGCCAGCAGCTTGGACCAGGGGTCGGTTGGAAACACCATATATTTT; CDR3 protein: CASSLDQGSVGNTIYF
D gene: TRBD1; J gene: TRBJ2-5; clone size: -; CDR3 length: 14; V gene: TRBV5-1; CDR3 DNA: TGCGCCTCCTCAGCCGGGACAGGGGCAGAGACCCAGTACTTC; CDR3 protein: CASSAGTGAETQYF
D gene: -; J gene: TRBJ2-6; clone size: -; CDR3 length: 16; V gene: TRBV5-1; CDR3 DNA: TGCGCCAGCAGCTTGGGGGGCAACACTGGGGCCAACGTCCTGACTTTC; CDR3 protein: CASSLGGNTGANVLTF
D gene: TRBD2; J gene: TRBJ2-3; clone size: -; CDR3 length: 16; V gene: TRBV24-1; CDR3 DNA: TGTGCCACCGGGGGACGAGGGACTACTAGCACAGATACGCAGTATTTT; CDR3 protein: CATGGRGTTSTDTQYF
D gene: -; J gene: TRBJ1-5; clone size: -; CDR3 length: 13; V gene: TRBV2; CDR3 DNA: TGTGCCAGCAGTGAACTAGTTGGTCAGCCCCAGCATTTT; CDR3 protein: CASSELVGQPQHF
D gene: -; J gene: TRBJ1-3; clone size: -; CDR3 length: 16; V gene: TRBV24-1; CDR3 DNA: TGTGCCACCAGCCCGGGATGGGCCGGCTCTGGAAACACCATATATTTT; CDR3 protein: CATSPGWAGSGNTIYF
D gene: -; J gene: TRBJ2-3; clone size: -; CDR3 length: 14; V gene: TRBV19; CDR3 DNA: TGTGCCAGTAGTAGGGGACTGAGCACAGATACGCAGTATTTT; CDR3 protein: CASSRGLSTDTQYF
D gene: TRBD2; J gene: TRBJ2-1; clone size: -; CDR3 length: 17; V gene: TRBV27; CDR3 DNA: TGTGCCAGCAGTTTATATAGCGGGGGGGCAAGGAACAATGAGCAGTTCTTC; CDR3 protein: CASSLYSGGARNNEQFF
D gene: -; J gene: TRBJ1-6; clone size: -; CDR3 length: 15; V gene: TRBV3-1/TRBV3-2; CDR3 DNA: TGTGCCAGCAGCCAATATGGAGGAGTAGATTCACCCCTCCACTTT; CDR3 protein: CASSQYGGVDSPLHF
D gene: -; J gene: TRBJ1-1; clone size: once; CDR3 length: 12; V gene: TRBV19; CDR3 DNA: TGTGCCAGTAGTCGCAGGGGAACTGAAGCTTTCTTT; CDR3 protein: CASSRRGTEAFF
D gene: -; J gene: TRBJ1-3; clone size: -; CDR3 length: 16; V gene: TRBV7-8; CDR3 DNA: TGTGCCAGCAGCTTAGTGGTGACAGTACCTGGAAACACCATATATTTT; CDR3 protein: CASSLVVTVPGNTIYF
D gene: TRBD1; J gene: TRBJ1-5; clone size: -; CDR3 length: 15; V gene: TRBV6-5; CDR3 DNA: TGTGCCAGCAGTATCACCGGGACAGGGGGCCAGCCCCAGCATTTT; CDR3 protein: CASSITGTGGQPQHF
D gene: TRBD1; J gene: TRBJ1-6; clone size: -; CDR3 length: 17; V gene: TRBV19; CDR3 DNA: TGTGCCAGTAGTAGGTCTGGGGACAGATCTTGGAATTCACCCCTCCACTTT; CDR3 protein: CASSRSGDRSWNSPLHF
D gene: -; J gene: TRBJ2-2; clone size: -; CDR3 length: 15; V gene: TRBV4-1; CDR3 DNA: TGCGCCAGCAGCCCCCACGGTGGGGGGTCCGGGGAGCTGTTTTTT; CDR3 protein: CASSPHGGGSGELFF
D gene: TRBD1; J gene: TRBJ1-4; clone size: -; CDR3 length: 14; V gene: TRBV10-3; CDR3 DNA: TGTGCCATCAGTGATACCCTTAGACAGGGTAGACTGTTTTTT; CDR3 protein: CAISDTLRQGRLFF
D gene: -; J gene: TRBJ1-2; clone size: -; CDR3 length: 15; V gene: TRBV10-3; CDR3 DNA: TGTGCCATCAGTTCGGCACAGGGCGAGAAAAGAGACTACACCTTC; CDR3 protein: CAISSAQGEKRDYTF
D gene: -; J gene: TRBJ1-1; clone size: -; CDR3 length: 13; V gene: TRBV10-1; CDR3 DNA: TGCGCCAGCAGAGGGACACTGAACACTGAAGCTTTCTTT; CDR3 protein: CASRGTLNTEAFF
D gene: -; J gene: TRBJ1-1; clone size: -; CDR3 length: 13; V gene: TRBV7-9; CDR3 DNA: TGTGCCAGCAGCTTAGATCTCGGCACTGAAGCTTTCTTT; CDR3 protein: CASSLDLGTEAFF
D gene: -; J gene: TRBJ2-1; clone size: -; CDR3 length: 16; V gene: TRBV11-3; CDR3 DNA: TGTGCCAGCAGTCACGGAGGGGGGGCGACCTACAATGAGCAGTTCTTC; CDR3 protein: CASSHGGGATYNEQFF
D gene: -; J gene: TRBJ1-2; clone size: -; CDR3 length: 13; V gene: TRBV7-6; CDR3 DNA: TGTGCCAGCAGCTTATCGGGTTTCGATGGCTACACCTTC; CDR3 protein: CASSLSGFDGYTF
D gene: TRBD1; J gene: TRBJ1-1; clone size: -; CDR3 length: 13; V gene: TRBV6-1; CDR3 DNA: TGTGCCAGCAGTGAAGAACAGGGGGCATCAGCTTTCTTT; CDR3 protein: CASSEEQGASAFF
D gene: TRBD2; J gene: TRBJ2-3; clone size: -; CDR3 length: 14; V gene: TRBV5-4; CDR3 DNA: TGTGCCAGCAAGATCCGGGGGGGCGGGGATACGCAGTATTTT; CDR3 protein: CASKIRGGGDTQYF
D gene: -; J gene: TRBJ1-2; clone size: once; CDR3 length: 13; V gene: TRBV7-8; CDR3 DNA: TGTGCCAGCAGTCCAGACGGGAACTATGGCTACACCTTC; CDR3 protein: CASSPDGNYGYTF
D gene: TRBD2; J gene: TRBJ2-5; clone size: -; CDR3 length: 16; V gene: TRBV27; CDR3 DNA: TGTGCCAGCAGTGCGGTCCTAGCGGGAGGGGAAGAGACCCAGTACTTC; CDR3 protein: CASSAVLAGGEETQYF
D gene: -; J gene: TRBJ1-5; clone size: -; CDR3 length: 13; V gene: TRBV2; CDR3 DNA: TGTGCCAGCAGTGATTATGAGAATCAGCCCCAGCATTTT; CDR3 protein: CASSDYENQPQHF
D gene: -; J gene: TRBJ1-2; clone size: -; CDR3 length: 14; V gene: TRBV7-9; CDR3 DNA: TGTGCCAGCAGCCCTACAGGGCAGGACTATGGCTACACCTTC; CDR3 protein: CASSPTGQDYGYTF
D gene: -; J gene: TRBJ1-3; clone size: -; CDR3 length: 15; V gene: TRBV18; CDR3 DNA: TGTGCCAGCTCAGGGACGGACAGCTCTGGAAACACCATATATTTT; CDR3 protein: CASSGTDSSGNTIYF
D gene: TRBD1; J gene: TRBJ1-6; clone size: -; CDR3 length: 14; V gene: TRBV6-5; CDR3 DNA: TGTGCCACCCTACAGGGGAATGCAAATTCACCCCTCCACTTT; CDR3 protein: CATLQGNANSPLHF
D gene: -; J gene: TRBJ1-1; clone size: -; CDR3 length: 13; V gene: TRBV19; CDR3 DNA: TGTGCCAGTACCTGGGCAGTGAACACTGAAGCTTTCTTT; CDR3 protein: CASTWAVNTEAFF
D gene: -; J gene: TRBJ1-1; clone size: few; CDR3 length: 13; V gene: TRBV28; CDR3 DNA: TGTGCCAGCAGCCTACAGGAGAACACTGAAGCTTTCTTT; CDR3 protein: CASSLQENTEAFF
D gene: TRBD2; J gene: TRBJ2-5; clone size: once; CDR3 length: 16; V gene: TRBV10-2; CDR3 DNA: TGCGCCAGCAGTGCATTTACTAGCGGGGTATTAGAGACCCAGTACTTC; CDR3 protein: CASSAFTSGVLETQYF
D gene: -; J gene: TRBJ1-6; clone size: -; CDR3 length: 16; V gene: TRBV6-5; CDR3 DNA: TGTGCCAGCAGTTACTCACAGAACCATCATAATTCACCCCTCCACTTT; CDR3 protein: CASSYSQNHHNSPLHF
D gene: -; J gene: TRBJ1-1; clone size: -; CDR3 length: 16; V gene: TRBV18; CDR3 DNA: TGTGCCAGCTCACCCCAGGGCGCCGGATACCCCACTGAAGCTTTCTTT; CDR3 protein: CASSPQGAGYPTEAFF
D gene: -; J gene: TRBJ1-4; clone size: -; CDR3 length: 14; V gene: TRBV3-1/TRBV3-2; CDR3 DNA: TGTGCCAGCAGCCCCGGGGCAACTAATGAAAAACTGTTTTTT; CDR3 protein: CASSPGATNEKLFF
D gene: TRBD1; J gene: TRBJ1-1; clone size: -; CDR3 length: 16; V gene: TRBV19; CDR3 DNA: TGTGCCAGTATTATCGGACAGGGGGCAGGGAACACTGAAGCTTTCTTT; CDR3 protein: CASIIGQGAGNTEAFF